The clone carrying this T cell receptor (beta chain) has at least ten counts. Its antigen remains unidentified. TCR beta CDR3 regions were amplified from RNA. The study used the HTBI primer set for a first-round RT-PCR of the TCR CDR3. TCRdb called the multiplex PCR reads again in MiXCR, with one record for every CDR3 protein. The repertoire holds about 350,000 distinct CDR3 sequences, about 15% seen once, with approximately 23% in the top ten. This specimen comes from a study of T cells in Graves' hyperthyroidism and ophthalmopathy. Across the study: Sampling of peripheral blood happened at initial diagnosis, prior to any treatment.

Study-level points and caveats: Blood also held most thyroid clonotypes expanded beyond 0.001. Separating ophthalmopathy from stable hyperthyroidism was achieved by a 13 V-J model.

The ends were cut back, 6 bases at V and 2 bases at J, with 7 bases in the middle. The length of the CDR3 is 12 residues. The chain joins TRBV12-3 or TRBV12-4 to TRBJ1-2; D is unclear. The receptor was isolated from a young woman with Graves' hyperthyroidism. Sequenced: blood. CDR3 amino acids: CASSPRNYGYTF. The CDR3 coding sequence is TGTGCCAGCAGCCCGCGGAACTATGGCTACACCTTC.